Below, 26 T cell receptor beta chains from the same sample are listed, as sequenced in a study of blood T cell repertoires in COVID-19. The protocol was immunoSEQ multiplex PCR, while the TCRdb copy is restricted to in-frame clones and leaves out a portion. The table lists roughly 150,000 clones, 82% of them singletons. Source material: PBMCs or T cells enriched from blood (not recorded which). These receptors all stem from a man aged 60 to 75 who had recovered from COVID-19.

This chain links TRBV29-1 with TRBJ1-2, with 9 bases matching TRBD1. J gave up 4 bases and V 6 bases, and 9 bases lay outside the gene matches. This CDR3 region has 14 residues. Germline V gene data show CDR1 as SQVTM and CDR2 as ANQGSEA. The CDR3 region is CSVGTGTVRYGYTF. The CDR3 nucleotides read TGCAGCGTCGGGACAGGGACGGTACGCTATGGCTACACCTTC. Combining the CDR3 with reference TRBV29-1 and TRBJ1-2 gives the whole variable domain SAVISQKPSRDICQRGTSLTIQCQVDSQVTMMFWYRQQPGQSLTLIATANQGSEATYESGFVIDKFPISRPNLTFSTLTVSNMSPEDSSIYLCSVGTGTVRYGYTFGSGTRLTVV.

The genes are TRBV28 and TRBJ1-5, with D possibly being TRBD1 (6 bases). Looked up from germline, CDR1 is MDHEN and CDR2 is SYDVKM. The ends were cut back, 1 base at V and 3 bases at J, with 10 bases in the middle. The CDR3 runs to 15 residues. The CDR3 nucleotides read TGTGCCAGCAGTTTATTTCCAGGGGACAATCAGCCCCAGCATTTT. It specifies CASSLFPGDNQPQHF.

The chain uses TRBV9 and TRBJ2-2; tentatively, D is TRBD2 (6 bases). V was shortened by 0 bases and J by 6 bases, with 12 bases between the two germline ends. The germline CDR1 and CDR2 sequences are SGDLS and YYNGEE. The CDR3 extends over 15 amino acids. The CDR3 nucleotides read TGTGCCAGCAGCGTAGCTTTGGGGGGAGCCGGGGAGCTGTTTTTT. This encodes CASSVALGGAGELFF.

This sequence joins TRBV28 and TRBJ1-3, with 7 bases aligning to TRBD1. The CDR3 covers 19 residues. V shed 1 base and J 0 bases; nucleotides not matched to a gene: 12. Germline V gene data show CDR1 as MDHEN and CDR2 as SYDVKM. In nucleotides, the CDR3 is TGTGCCAGCAGTTTATACGGGGACAGCCAATCTACCTCTGGAAACACCATATATTTT. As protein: CASSLYGDSQSTSGNTIYF.

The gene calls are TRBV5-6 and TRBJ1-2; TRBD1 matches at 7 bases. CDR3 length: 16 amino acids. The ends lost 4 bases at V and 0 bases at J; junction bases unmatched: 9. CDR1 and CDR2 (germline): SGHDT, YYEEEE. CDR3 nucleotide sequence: TGTGCCAGCAGCGGCTCTACAGGGGTGGCTAACTATGGCTACACCTTC. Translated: CASSGSTGVANYGYTF.

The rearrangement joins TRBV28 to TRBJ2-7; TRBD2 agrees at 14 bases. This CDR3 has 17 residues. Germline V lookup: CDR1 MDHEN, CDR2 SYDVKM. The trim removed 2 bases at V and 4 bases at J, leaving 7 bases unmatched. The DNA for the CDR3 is TGTGCCAGCAGTTTAGATTCGGGGACTAGCGGGAGTTACGAGCAGTACTTC. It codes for CASSLDSGTSGSYEQYF. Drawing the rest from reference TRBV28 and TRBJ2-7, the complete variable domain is DVKVTQSSRYLVKRTGEKVFLECVQDMDHENMFWYRQDPGLGLRLIYFSYDVKMKEKGDIPEGYSVSREKKERFSLILESASTNQTSMYLCASSLDSGTSGSYEQYFGPGTRLTVT.

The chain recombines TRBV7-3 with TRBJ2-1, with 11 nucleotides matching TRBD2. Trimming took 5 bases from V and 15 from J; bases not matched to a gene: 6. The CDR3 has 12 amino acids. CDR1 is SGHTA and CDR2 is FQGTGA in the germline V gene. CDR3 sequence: CASSLAGGRPFF. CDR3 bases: TGTGCCAGCAGCCTAGCGGGAGGTAGACCGTTCTTC.

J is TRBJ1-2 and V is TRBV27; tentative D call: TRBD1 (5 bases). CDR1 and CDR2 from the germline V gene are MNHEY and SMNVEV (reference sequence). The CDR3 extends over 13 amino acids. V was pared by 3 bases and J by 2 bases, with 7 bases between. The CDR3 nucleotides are TGTGCCAGCAGTTTTCAGGGAAACTATGGCTACACCTTC. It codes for CASSFQGNYGYTF.

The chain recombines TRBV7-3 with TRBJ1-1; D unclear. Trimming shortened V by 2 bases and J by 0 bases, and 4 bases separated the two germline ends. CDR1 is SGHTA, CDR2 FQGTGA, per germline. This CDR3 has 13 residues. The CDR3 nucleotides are TGTGCCAGCAGCTTACAGTTGAACACTGAAGCTTTCTTT. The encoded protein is CASSLQLNTEAFF.

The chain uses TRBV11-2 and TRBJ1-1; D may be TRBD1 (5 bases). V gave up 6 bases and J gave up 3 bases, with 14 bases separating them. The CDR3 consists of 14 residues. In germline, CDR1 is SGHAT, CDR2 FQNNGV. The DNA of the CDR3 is TGTGCCAGCAGTCCATTCAGGGAGGACACTGAAGCTTTCTTT. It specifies CASSPFREDTEAFF. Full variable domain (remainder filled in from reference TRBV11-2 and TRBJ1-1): EAGVAQSPRYKIIEKRQSVAFWCNPISGHATLYWYQQILGQGPKLLIQFQNNGVVDDSQLPKDRFSAERLKGVDSTLKIQPAKLEDSAVYLCASSPFREDTEAFFGQGTRLTVV.

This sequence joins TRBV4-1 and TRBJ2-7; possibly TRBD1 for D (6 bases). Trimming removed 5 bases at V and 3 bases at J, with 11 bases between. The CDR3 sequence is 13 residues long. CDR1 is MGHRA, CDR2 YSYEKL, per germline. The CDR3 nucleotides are TGCGCCAGCAGCGTCTTACAGGGCTACGAGCAGTACTTC. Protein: CASSVLQGYEQYF.

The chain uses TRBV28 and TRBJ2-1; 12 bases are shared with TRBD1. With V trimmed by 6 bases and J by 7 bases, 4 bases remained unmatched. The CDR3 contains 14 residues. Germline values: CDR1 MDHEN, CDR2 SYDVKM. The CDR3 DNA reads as TGTGCCAGCAGGTCGGGACAGGGGGCGAATGAGCAGTTCTTC. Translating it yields CASRSGQGANEQFF. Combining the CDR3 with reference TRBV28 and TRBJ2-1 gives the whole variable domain DVKVTQSSRYLVKRTGEKVFLECVQDMDHENMFWYRQDPGLGLRLIYFSYDVKMKEKGDIPEGYSVSREKKERFSLILESASTNQTSMYLCASRSGQGANEQFFGPGTRLTVL.

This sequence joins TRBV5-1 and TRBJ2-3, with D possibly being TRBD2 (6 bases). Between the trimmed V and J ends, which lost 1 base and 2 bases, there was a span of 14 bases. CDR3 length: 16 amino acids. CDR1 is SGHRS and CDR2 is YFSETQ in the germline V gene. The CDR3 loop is CASSLLGGDSTDTQYF. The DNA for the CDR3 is TGCGCCAGCAGCTTGCTCGGAGGGGACTCCACAGATACGCAGTATTTT.

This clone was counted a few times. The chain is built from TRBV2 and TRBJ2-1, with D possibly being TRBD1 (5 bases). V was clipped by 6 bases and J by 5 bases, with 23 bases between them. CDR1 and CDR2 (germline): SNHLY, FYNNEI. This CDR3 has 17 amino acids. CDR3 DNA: TGTGCCAGCAGCCCTAACCTTGCTACCCCCAGGGACAATGAGCAGTTCTTC. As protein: CASSPNLATPRDNEQFF.

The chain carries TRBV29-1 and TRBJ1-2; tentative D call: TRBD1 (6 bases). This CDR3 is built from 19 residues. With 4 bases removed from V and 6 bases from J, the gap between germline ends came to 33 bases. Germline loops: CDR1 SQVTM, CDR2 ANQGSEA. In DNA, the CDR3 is TGCAGCGTTGTAGGTCCCGAGACTGGACAGATTAGTTCAGTTGATGGCTACACCTTC. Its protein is CSVVGPETGQISSVDGYTF.

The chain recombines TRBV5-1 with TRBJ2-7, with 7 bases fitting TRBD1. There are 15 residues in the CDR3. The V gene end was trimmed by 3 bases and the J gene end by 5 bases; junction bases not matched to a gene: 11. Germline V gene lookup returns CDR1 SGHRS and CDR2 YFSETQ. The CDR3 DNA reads TGCGCCAGCAGCTGGGGACAGCTACCTAGCAACGAGCAGTACTTC. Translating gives CASSWGQLPSNEQYF.

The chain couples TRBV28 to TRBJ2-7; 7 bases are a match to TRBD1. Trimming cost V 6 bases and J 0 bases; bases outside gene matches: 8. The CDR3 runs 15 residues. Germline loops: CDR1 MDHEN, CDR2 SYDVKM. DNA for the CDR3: TGTGCCAGCAGCCAGGGACAGTTCGACTCCTACGAGCAGTACTTC. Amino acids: CASSQGQFDSYEQYF. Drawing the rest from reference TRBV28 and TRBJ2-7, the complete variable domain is DVKVTQSSRYLVKRTGEKVFLECVQDMDHENMFWYRQDPGLGLRLIYFSYDVKMKEKGDIPEGYSVSREKKERFSLILESASTNQTSMYLCASSQGQFDSYEQYFGPGTRLTVT.

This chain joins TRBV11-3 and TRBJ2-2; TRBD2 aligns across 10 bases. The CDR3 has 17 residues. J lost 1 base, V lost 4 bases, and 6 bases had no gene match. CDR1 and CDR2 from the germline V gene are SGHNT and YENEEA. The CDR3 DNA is TGTGCCAGCAGCTCACCGACTAGCGGGCAGAACACCGGGGAGCTGTTTTTT. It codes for CASSSPTSGQNTGELFF.

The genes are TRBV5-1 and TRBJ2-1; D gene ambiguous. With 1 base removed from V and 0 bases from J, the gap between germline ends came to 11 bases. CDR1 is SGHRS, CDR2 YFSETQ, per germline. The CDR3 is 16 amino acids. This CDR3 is CASSLQALSSYNEQFF. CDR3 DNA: TGCGCCAGCAGCTTGCAAGCGCTCAGCTCCTACAATGAGCAGTTCTTC.

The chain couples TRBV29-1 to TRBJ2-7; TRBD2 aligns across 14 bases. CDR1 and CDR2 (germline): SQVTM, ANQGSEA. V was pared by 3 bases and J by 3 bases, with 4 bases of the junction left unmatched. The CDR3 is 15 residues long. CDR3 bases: TGCAGCGTTGATACCGGACTAGCGGGAGGCTACGAGCAGTACTTC. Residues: CSVDTGLAGGYEQYF.

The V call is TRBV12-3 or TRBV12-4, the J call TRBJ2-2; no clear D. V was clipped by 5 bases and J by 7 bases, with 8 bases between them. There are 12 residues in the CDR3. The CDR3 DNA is TGTGCCAGCAGTCCGATCGGCGGGGAGCTGTTTTTT. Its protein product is CASSPIGGELFF.

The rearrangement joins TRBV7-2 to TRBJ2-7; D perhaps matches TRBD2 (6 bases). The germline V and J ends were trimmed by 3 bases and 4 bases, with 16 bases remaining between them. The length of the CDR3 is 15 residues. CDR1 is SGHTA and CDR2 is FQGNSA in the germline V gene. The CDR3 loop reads CASSFGPGELYEQYF. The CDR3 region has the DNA TGTGCCAGCAGCTTTGGACCGGGAGAGCTGTACGAGCAGTACTTC.

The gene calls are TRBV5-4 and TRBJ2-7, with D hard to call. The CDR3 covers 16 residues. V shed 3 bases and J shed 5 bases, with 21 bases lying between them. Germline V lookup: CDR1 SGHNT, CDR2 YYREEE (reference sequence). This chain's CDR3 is CASSSGGGIRSHEQYF. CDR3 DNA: TGTGCCAGCAGCTCTGGCGGCGGAATACGGTCCCACGAGCAGTACTTC.

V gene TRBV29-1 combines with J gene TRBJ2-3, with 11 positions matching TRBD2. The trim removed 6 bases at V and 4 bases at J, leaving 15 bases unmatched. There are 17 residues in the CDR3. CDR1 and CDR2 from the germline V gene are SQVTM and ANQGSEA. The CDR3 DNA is TGCAGCGTCCTAGGGGTAGCGGGAGGGCCCTCGGCAGATACGCAGTATTTT. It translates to CSVLGVAGGPSADTQYF.

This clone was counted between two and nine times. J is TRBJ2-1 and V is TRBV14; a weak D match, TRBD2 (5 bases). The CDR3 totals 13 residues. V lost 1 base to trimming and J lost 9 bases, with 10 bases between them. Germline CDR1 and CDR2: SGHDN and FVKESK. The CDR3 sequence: CASSQVPAGEQFF. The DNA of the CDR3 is TGTGCCAGCAGCCAAGTTCCTGCGGGTGAGCAGTTCTTC.

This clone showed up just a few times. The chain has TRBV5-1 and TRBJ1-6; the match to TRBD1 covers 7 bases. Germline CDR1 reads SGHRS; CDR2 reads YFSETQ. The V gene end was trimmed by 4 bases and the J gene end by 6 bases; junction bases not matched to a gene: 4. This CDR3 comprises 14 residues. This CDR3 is CASSADRTNSPLHF. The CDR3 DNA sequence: TGCGCCAGCAGCGCGGACAGGACTAATTCACCCCTCCACTTT.